These 28 T cell receptor beta chains were all obtained from the same sample, sequenced in a study of OX40 agonist ivuxolimab in advanced cancers. Clones were sequenced by immunoSEQ multiplex PCR, and TCRdb holds only the in-frame ones, with some missing. This table has some 96,000 clones, around 85% appearing once. Sequences were derived from CD4+ or CD8+ T cells sorted from blood, sampled in a trial of the OX40 agonist ivuxolimab. The receptor source for this set is an adult with an advanced solid tumor such as melanoma, head and neck, liver or kidney cancer.

The chain combines TRBV6-1 with TRBJ1-1; D is undetermined. This CDR3 contains 12 residues. V was shortened by 7 bases and J by 6 bases, with 12 bases between the two germline ends. The germline V gene encodes CDR1 MNHNS and CDR2 SASEGT. The CDR3 coding sequence is TGTGCCAGCATTTGGGGTTTCGCTGAAGCTTTCTTT. This codes for CASIWGFAEAFF.

The chain has TRBV19 and TRBJ2-1; 14 bases match TRBD2. Germline CDR1 reads LNHDA; CDR2 reads SQIVND (reference sequence). The CDR3 consists of 16 residues. Trimming cost V 6 bases and J 2 bases; bases outside gene matches: 3. CDR3 region: CASRGTSGGTYNEQFF. In DNA, the CDR3 is TGTGCCAGTAGAGGGACTAGCGGGGGAACCTACAATGAGCAGTTCTTC.

This chain connects TRBV11-2 to TRBJ2-5; no firm D call. From germline, CDR1 is SGHAT and CDR2 FQNNGV. V gave up 1 base and J gave up 7 bases, with 13 bases separating them. The CDR3 length is 14 residues. CDR3 sequence (DNA): TGTGCCAGCAGCTTAGGTCCTGCAAAAGGGACCCAGTACTTC. It specifies CASSLGPAKGTQYF.

The table lists this clone with a count of one. This CDR3 is CASTLGGAGTDTQYF. The CDR3 DNA sequence: TGTGCCAGCACCCTAGGGGGGGCCGGCACAGATACGCAGTATTTT. The chain uses TRBV28 and TRBJ2-3; a weak D match, TRBD2 (7 bases). CDR1 and CDR2 (germline): MDHEN, SYDVKM. V was clipped by 7 bases and J by 1 base, with 15 bases between them. The CDR3 has 15 residues.

CDR3 loop: CASSPSLAELYEQYF. The CDR3, as DNA: TGTGCCAGCAGTCCGTCGCTAGCGGAGCTCTACGAGCAGTACTTC. The chain carries TRBV6-5 and TRBJ2-7; 7 nucleotides line up with TRBD2. The CDR3 is made up of 15 amino acids. Germline V gene data show CDR1 as MNHEY and CDR2 as SVGAGI. Trimming cost V 5 bases and J 3 bases; bases outside gene matches: 10.

The chain joins TRBV4-2 to TRBJ1-1; TRBD1 might be the D (6 bases). Per germline, CDR1 LGHNA and CDR2 YNFKEQ. V was shortened by 4 bases and J by 0 bases, with 12 bases between the two germline ends. The CDR3 contains 15 residues. The CDR3 reads CASSPTGPMNTEAFF. The CDR3 bases are TGTGCCAGCAGCCCCACAGGGCCCATGAACACTGAAGCTTTCTTT.

This clone came up once. This chain's CDR3 is CASSVSRGRLETQYF. The CDR3 nucleotides read TGTGCCAGCAGTGTCTCCAGGGGGCGGCTAGAGACCCAGTACTTC. The chain couples TRBV7-2 to TRBJ2-5, with 8 positions matching TRBD1. V was clipped by 6 bases and J by 4 bases; unmatched bases: 10. The germline V gene has CDR1 SGHTA and CDR2 FQGNSA. This CDR3 comprises 15 residues.

This clone appeared a few times. The chain uses TRBV4-1 and TRBJ1-5; no definite D call. CDR3 length equals 16 residues. Trimming cost V 0 bases and J 5 bases, with 14 bases left between them. The germline V gene has CDR1 MGHRA and CDR2 YSYEKL. CDR3 sequence reads: CASSQDRAKEDQPQHF. The CDR3 DNA sequence: TGCGCCAGCAGCCAAGATCGGGCCAAGGAGGATCAGCCCCAGCATTTT.

The chain couples TRBV18 to TRBJ2-1; tentative D call: TRBD1 (6 bases). The CDR3 runs 13 residues. Trimming removed 6 bases from V and 4 bases from J, with 10 bases in between. CDR1 is KGHSH and CDR2 is LQKENI in the germline V gene. This CDR3 is CASSFGQYNEQFF. The CDR3 bases are TGTGCCAGCTCGTTCGGACAGTACAATGAGCAGTTCTTC. The full variable domain, rest sourced from reference TRBV18 and TRBJ2-1, is NAGVMQNPRHLVRRRGQEARLRCSPMKGHSHVYWYRQLPEEGLKFMVYLQKENIIDESGMPKERFSAEFPKEGPSILRIQQVVRGDSAAYFCASSFGQYNEQFFGPGTRLTVL.

The gene calls are TRBV7-8 and TRBJ2-5; a possible D gene is TRBD2 (5 bases). CDR3 size: 18 residues. V was trimmed by 1 base and J by 5 bases, leaving 23 bases between them. The germline CDR1 and CDR2 sequences are SGHVS and FQNEAQ. The CDR3 sequence: CASSLGGLGLLAGETQYF. In DNA form, the CDR3 reads TGTGCCAGCAGCTTAGGAGGGTTGGGTCTCCTGGCTGGGGAGACCCAGTACTTC.

The chain couples TRBV11-2 to TRBJ2-2, with D perhaps matching TRBD2 (5 bases). Trimming took 3 bases from V and 1 from J, leaving 9 bases between them. CDR1 is SGHAT, CDR2 FQNNGV, per germline. This CDR3 has 15 amino acids. CDR3 protein: CASSFSSLNTGELFF. The CDR3 bases are TGTGCCAGCAGCTTCTCTAGCCTGAACACCGGGGAGCTGTTTTTT. Full variable domain (rest looked up from reference TRBV11-2 and TRBJ2-2): EAGVAQSPRYKIIEKRQSVAFWCNPISGHATLYWYQQILGQGPKLLIQFQNNGVVDDSQLPKDRFSAERLKGVDSTLKIQPAKLEDSAVYLCASSFSSLNTGELFFGEGSRLTVL.

This chain joins TRBV7-8 and TRBJ1-1; possible D gene TRBD1, 6 bases. V gave up 5 bases and J gave up 5 bases, with 12 bases separating them. The CDR3 length is 13 residues. Germline assignment: CDR1 SGHVS and CDR2 FQNEAQ. CDR3 nucleotides: TGTGCCAGCAGCCTACAGGGTAGGACTGAAGCTTTCTTT. It codes for CASSLQGRTEAFF.

This clone was found once. The rearrangement links TRBV28 to TRBJ2-3; 7 nucleotides match TRBD1. The CDR3 is made up of 13 amino acids. J was trimmed by 4 bases and V by 6 bases; bases with no gene match: 4. CDR1 MDHEN and CDR2 SYDVKM come from the germline V gene. In DNA, the CDR3 is TGTGCCAGCAGATCCACAGGGGCAGATACGCAGTATTTT. Translated, it gives CASRSTGADTQYF. Variable domain in full (rest from reference TRBV28 and TRBJ2-3): DVKVTQSSRYLVKRTGEKVFLECVQDMDHENMFWYRQDPGLGLRLIYFSYDVKMKEKGDIPEGYSVSREKKERFSLILESASTNQTSMYLCASRSTGADTQYFGPGTRLTVL.

The chain links TRBV5-6 to TRBJ1-2, with 7 positions matching TRBD1. The ends lost 7 bases at V and 6 bases at J; junction bases unmatched: 21. Per germline, CDR1 SGHDT and CDR2 YYEEEE. The CDR3 sequence is 17 residues long. CDR3 bases: TGTGCCAGCTGGGATGGGAGGGGGCCAGGGGAGCGGCATGGCTACACCTTC. It translates to CASWDGRGPGERHGYTF. Combining the CDR3 with reference TRBV5-6 and TRBJ1-2 gives the whole variable domain DAGVTQSPTHLIKTRGQQVTLRCSPKSGHDTVSWYQQALGQGPQFIFQYYEEEERQRGNFPDRFSGHQFPNYSSELNVNALLLGDSALYLCASWDGRGPGERHGYTFGSGTRLTVV.

This rearrangement joins TRBV28 to TRBJ1-2; D is perhaps TRBD1 (5 bases). V lost 0 bases, J lost 1 base, and 6 bases lay in between. The CDR3 runs 14 residues. Germline V gene data show CDR1 as MDHEN and CDR2 as SYDVKM. The CDR3 sequence is CASSLWTDNYGYTF. CDR3 DNA sequence: TGTGCCAGCAGTTTATGGACAGATAACTATGGCTACACCTTC.

The chain links TRBV19 to TRBJ1-1; D gene uncertain. The CDR3 contains 14 residues. Trimming removed 3 bases at V and 5 bases at J, with 13 bases between. Germline loops: CDR1 LNHDA, CDR2 SQIVND (reference sequence). The CDR3 reads CASSIRGEGTEAFF. The CDR3 DNA is TGTGCCAGTAGTATCCGGGGTGAGGGAACTGAAGCTTTCTTT.

The chain recombines TRBV7-2 with TRBJ1-6, with D tentatively TRBD1 (6 bases). CDR1 SGHTA and CDR2 FQGNSA come from the germline V gene. The CDR3 is 18 amino acids. The V gene lost 7 bases and the J gene lost 0 bases, with 19 bases spanning the gap. In DNA, the CDR3 is TGTGCCAGCATGAGGTTCAGCAGGGGCAGCTCCTATAATTCACCCCTCCACTTT. Translated: CASMRFSRGSSYNSPLHF. Drawing the rest from reference TRBV7-2 and TRBJ1-6, the complete variable domain is GAGVSQSPSNKVTEKGKDVELRCDPISGHTALYWYRQSLGQGLEFLIYFQGNSAPDKSGLPSDRFSAERTGGSVSTLTIQRTQQEDSAVYLCASMRFSRGSSYNSPLHFGNGTRLTVT.

The chain combines TRBV7-3 with TRBJ1-2; a weak D match, TRBD1 (5 bases). The V gene lost 5 bases and the J gene lost 8 bases, with 15 bases spanning the gap. CDR3 length: 13 amino acids. Germline-derived CDR1 and CDR2 are SGHTA and FQGTGA. CDR3 region: CASSPRQGTGYTF. Written as DNA, the CDR3 is TGTGCCAGCAGCCCCCGCCAGGGTACCGGCTACACCTTC.

This clone was detected once. The V and J genes are TRBV5-1 and TRBJ2-5; D is possibly TRBD2 (6 bases). The CDR3 contains 12 residues. The germline V and J ends were trimmed by 0 bases and 9 bases, with 9 bases remaining between them. Germline CDR1 and CDR2: SGHRS and YFSETQ. CDR3 residues: CASSLAGVSQYF. The CDR3 nucleotides read TGCGCCAGCAGCTTGGCGGGGGTCTCCCAGTACTTC.

The V and J genes are TRBV4-2 and TRBJ2-4, with 14 bases identical to TRBD2. This CDR3 has 16 residues. V was clipped by 5 bases and J by 5 bases; unmatched bases: 5. CDR1 and CDR2 from the germline V gene are LGHNA and YNFKEQ. As DNA, the CDR3 is TGTGCCAGCAGCAAGACTAGCGGGGGGGTTGAAAACATTCAGTACTTC. It specifies CASSKTSGGVENIQYF.

The rearrangement uses TRBV6-1 and TRBJ2-1; either TRBD1 or TRBD2 may fit D (5 bases each). Germline CDR1 MNHNS, CDR2 SASEGT. This CDR3 has 14 amino acids. Between the trimmed V and J ends, which lost 2 bases and 6 bases, there was a span of 11 bases. CDR3 amino acids: CASSELGVANEQFF. Written as DNA, the CDR3 is TGTGCCAGCAGTGAATTGGGGGTAGCCAATGAGCAGTTCTTC.

J is TRBJ2-1 and V is TRBV6-5; 11 nucleotides line up with TRBD2. The V and J ends lost 5 bases and 4 bases, in that order; junction bases with no gene match: 4. CDR1 is MNHEY, CDR2 SVGAGI, per germline. The CDR3 is 15 residues long. The CDR3 bases are TGTGCCAGCAGTGCCGGGACTAGCGGATACAATGAGCAGTTCTTC. This codes for CASSAGTSGYNEQFF.

The V call is TRBV11-2, the J call TRBJ2-3, with TRBD2 matching over 10 bases. With V trimmed by 2 bases and J by 0 bases, 2 bases remained unmatched. CDR3 length: 16 amino acids. The V gene's germline CDR1 is SGHAT and CDR2 FQNNGV. The chain's CDR3 is CASSLWTSGSTDTQYF. CDR3 nucleotide sequence: TGTGCCAGCAGCTTATGGACTAGCGGTAGCACAGATACGCAGTATTTT.

This chain uses TRBV11-2 with TRBJ2-7; 8 bases map to TRBD1. This CDR3 has 14 residues. The germline V gene encodes CDR1 SGHAT and CDR2 FQNNGV. Trimming took 8 bases from V and 4 from J; bases not matched to a gene: 10. For the CDR3, the DNA is TGTGCCAGCCTCCTACCAGGGGGCGCTTACGAGCAGTACTTC. This translates into CASLLPGGAYEQYF.

This chain links TRBV4-3 with TRBJ2-7; TRBD2 aligns across 16 bases. The CDR3 loop spans 20 amino acids. The germline V gene encodes CDR1 LGHNA and CDR2 YSLEER. Losses at the gene ends were 4 bases for V and 3 bases for J; bases not matched to a gene: 15. The CDR3, as DNA: TGCGCCAGCAGCCCTACAAGAACCGGGACTAGCGGGAGGGGAATCTACGAGCAGTACTTC. Amino acid sequence: CASSPTRTGTSGRGIYEQYF.

The V call is TRBV5-8, the J call TRBJ2-5; D not certain. Trimming removed 4 bases from V and 0 bases from J, with 13 bases in between. The CDR3 covers 15 residues. Germline-derived CDR1 and CDR2 are SGHTS and YDEGEE. The CDR3 DNA reads TGTGCCAGCAGCCGGCGGTTGGGGTACCAAGAGACCCAGTACTTC. Protein sequence: CASSRRLGYQETQYF.

The V gene is TRBV4-2, the J gene TRBJ2-4, with TRBD2 matching 8 bases. V shed 0 bases, J shed 0 bases, and the junction held 7 bases outside the gene matches. The CDR3 is 18 amino acids. Germline V CDR1 and CDR2: LGHNA, YNFKEQ. This CDR3 is CASSQDRNSGIAKNIQYF. In nucleotides, the CDR3 is TGTGCCAGCAGCCAAGATAGGAATAGCGGGATAGCCAAAAACATTCAGTACTTC.

This clone was counted only a few times. The chain recombines TRBV4-3 with TRBJ1-1, with unresolved D. CDR3 length: 15 residues. The germline V gene encodes CDR1 LGHNA and CDR2 YSLEER. V was shortened by 0 bases and J by 3 bases, with 11 bases between the two germline ends. The CDR3 loop is CASSQDAGWDTEAFF. The CDR3 DNA reads TGCGCCAGCAGCCAAGATGCGGGGTGGGACACTGAAGCTTTCTTT.